This T cell receptor (beta chain) was captured by sequencing in a study of blood T cell repertoires in COVID-19. Study context: Acute and convalescent COVID-19 samples came from the United States, Italy and Spain.

Here immunoSEQ multiplex PCR was the method, and the copy in TCRdb shows in-frame clones only, minus some. The sample includes 350,000 to 450,000 clones, over 75% of them seen just once. The CDR3 extends over 12 amino acids. Germline assignment: CDR1 SGHNT and CDR2 YYREEE (reference sequence). Details on this clone: Sequence at one end of the junction differs from germline and may be a read error.

In assigning cohorts, the study relied on participant-reported clinical history. The gene calls are TRBV5-4 and TRBJ1-1; TRBD1 is a possible D gene (5 bases). This clonotype was obtained from a young woman who had been exposed to COVID-19. The sample was PBMCs or T cells enriched from blood (not recorded which). The CDR3 DNA is TGTGCCAGCAGCTTGGTTGGGACTCCGAAACTCTTT. It is translated as CASSLVGTPKLF.